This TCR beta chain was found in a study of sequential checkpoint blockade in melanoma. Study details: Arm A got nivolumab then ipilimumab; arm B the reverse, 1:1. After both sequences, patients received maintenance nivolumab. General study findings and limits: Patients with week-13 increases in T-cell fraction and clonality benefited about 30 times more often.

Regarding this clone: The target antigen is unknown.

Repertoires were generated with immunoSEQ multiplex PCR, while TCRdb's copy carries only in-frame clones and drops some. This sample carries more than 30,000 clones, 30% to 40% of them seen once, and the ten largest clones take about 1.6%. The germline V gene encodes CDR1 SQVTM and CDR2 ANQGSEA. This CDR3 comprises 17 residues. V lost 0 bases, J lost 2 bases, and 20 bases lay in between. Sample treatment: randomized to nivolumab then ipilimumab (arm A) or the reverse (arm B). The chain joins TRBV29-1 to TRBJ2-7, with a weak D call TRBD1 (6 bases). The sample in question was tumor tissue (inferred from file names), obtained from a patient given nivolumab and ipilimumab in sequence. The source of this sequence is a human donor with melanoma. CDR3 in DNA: TGCAGCGTTGAAGACAGGGGCAGGCCCCGGGCGGCCTACGAGCAGTACTTC. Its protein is CSVEDRGRPRAAYEQYF.